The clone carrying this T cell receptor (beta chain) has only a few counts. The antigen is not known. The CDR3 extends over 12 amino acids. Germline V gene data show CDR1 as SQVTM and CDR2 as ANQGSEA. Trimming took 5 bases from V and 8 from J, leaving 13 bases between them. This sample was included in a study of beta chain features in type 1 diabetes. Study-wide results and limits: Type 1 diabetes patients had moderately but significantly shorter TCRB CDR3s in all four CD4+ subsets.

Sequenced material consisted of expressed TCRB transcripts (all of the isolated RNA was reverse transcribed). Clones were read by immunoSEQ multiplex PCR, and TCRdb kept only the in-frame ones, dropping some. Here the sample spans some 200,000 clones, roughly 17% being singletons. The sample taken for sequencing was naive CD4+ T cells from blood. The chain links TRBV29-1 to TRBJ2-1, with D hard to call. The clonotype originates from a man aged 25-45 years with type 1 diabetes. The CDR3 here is CSVRVLWDEQFF. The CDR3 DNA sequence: TGCAGCGTTCGCGTCCTTTGGGATGAGCAGTTCTTC.